This T cell receptor beta chain was captured in a study of technical replicates of blood from a few donors. The protocol was immunoSEQ multiplex PCR, while the TCRdb copy is restricted to in-frame clones and leaves out a portion. The data contain roughly 90,000 clones, around 96% of them singletons. CDR1 is SQVTM and CDR2 is ANQGSEA in the germline V gene. This CDR3 is built from 12 residues. The sequencing input was T cells isolated from PBMCs. This TCR was recovered from a human donor in good health. The chain links TRBV29-1 to TRBJ2-5; D call uncertain. The assigned J gene may be wrong: the sequence end matches TRBJ2-7 better. The CDR3 reads CSVGPFSYEQYF. DNA of the CDR3: TGCAGCGTTGGTCCCTTTTCCTACGAGCAGTACTTC.